The 28 T cell receptor beta chains below were found in one sample sequenced in a study of OX40 agonist ivuxolimab in advanced cancers. TCRdb's copy holds only in-frame clones and misses some; the assay was immunoSEQ multiplex PCR. The profile covers under 100,000 clones, with 85% to 90% appearing a single time and approximately 0.16% taken by the ten largest. This specimen was CD4+ or CD8+ T cells sorted from blood, taken in a trial of the OX40 agonist ivuxolimab. The receptors were sampled from an adult with an advanced solid tumor such as melanoma, head and neck, liver or kidney cancer.

This chain uses TRBV10-3 with TRBJ2-1; a weak D match, TRBD2 (6 bases). Germline CDR1 ENHRY, CDR2 SYGVKD. V was pared by 8 bases and J by 0 bases, with 11 bases between. The CDR3 runs to 14 residues. The CDR3 sequence: CAIASVSSYNEQFF. CDR3 bases: TGTGCCATCGCTAGCGTTAGCTCCTACAATGAGCAGTTCTTC.

This clone was counted a single time. The chain joins TRBV23-1 to TRBJ2-5; the D gene is possibly TRBD1 (6 bases). TRBV23-1 is an ORF for which the function is uncertain. Trimming cost V 6 bases and J 3 bases, with 23 bases left between them. The CDR3 spans 17 residues. The CDR3 sequence is CASSQDLFPGTKETQYF. CDR3 bases: TGCGCCAGCAGCCAAGATCTGTTCCCCGGGACAAAAGAGACCCAGTACTTC.

The rearrangement links TRBV19 to TRBJ1-1, with a weak D call TRBD1 (5 bases). The V end was cut by 7 bases, the J end by 0 bases, with 12 bases between. Germline loops: CDR1 LNHDA, CDR2 SQIVND (reference sequence). The CDR3 is 14 amino acids. This chain's CDR3 is CASNHGHMNTEAFF. The CDR3 region has the DNA TGTGCCAGTAACCATGGACACATGAACACTGAAGCTTTCTTT.

This chain joins TRBV7-2 and TRBJ2-6; D not certain. The CDR3 totals 15 residues. Germline V gives CDR1 SGHTA, CDR2 FQGNSA. The ends were cut back, 3 bases at V and 2 bases at J, with 8 bases in the middle. CDR3 residues: CASSFRNPGANVLTF. Here the CDR3 DNA reads TGTGCCAGCAGCTTTCGTAATCCTGGGGCCAACGTCCTGACTTTC.

This clone was observed a single time. The chain carries TRBV6-1 and TRBJ2-3, with 9 bases matching TRBD2. V shed 6 bases, J shed 6 bases, and the junction held 7 bases outside the gene matches. In germline, CDR1 is MNHNS, CDR2 SASEGT. This CDR3 is built from 14 residues. In DNA, the CDR3 is TGTGCCAGCAGGAGAGCGGGAGGACTTGATACGCAGTATTTT. As protein: CASRRAGGLDTQYF.

A single count supports this clone. The chain combines TRBV18 with TRBJ2-3, with 9 bases that match TRBD2. Germline assignment: CDR1 KGHSH and CDR2 LQKENI. The CDR3 is made up of 16 amino acids. V lost 6 bases and J lost 0; bases outside the gene matches: 7. CDR3 sequence reads: CASSPASGVSTDTQYF. The CDR3, as DNA: TGTGCCAGCTCGCCTGCTAGCGGGGTTAGCACAGATACGCAGTATTTT.

The chain couples TRBV5-1 to TRBJ1-4, with a tentative D call TRBD1 (5 bases). The CDR3 consists of 14 residues. Germline CDR1 and CDR2: SGHRS and YFSETQ. Trimming cost V 4 bases and J 5 bases, with 12 bases left between them. CDR3 region: CASSPGTANEKLFF. As DNA, the CDR3 is TGCGCCAGCAGCCCAGGGACGGCAAATGAAAAACTGTTTTTT.

Written as DNA, the CDR3 is TGCGCCAGCAGGACTAGCGGGAGGGCCCAGTATAAAGAGACCCAGTACTTC. Amino acids: CASRTSGRAQYKETQYF. The chain recombines TRBV5-1 with TRBJ2-5; the match to TRBD2 covers 14 bases. CDR1 SGHRS and CDR2 YFSETQ come from the germline V gene. The CDR3 loop spans 17 amino acids. With 5 bases clipped from V and 3 bases from J, the junction kept 9 bases outside the gene matches. Variable domain in full (rest from reference TRBV5-1 and TRBJ2-5): KAGVTQTPRYLIKTRGQQVTLSCSPISGHRSVSWYQQTPGQGLQFLFEYFSETQRNKGNFPGRFSGRQFSNSRSEMNVSTLELGDSALYLCASRTSGRAQYKETQYFGPGTRLLVL.

A few counts support this clone. V gene TRBV2 combines with J gene TRBJ1-6; TRBD1 agrees at 9 bases. The CDR3 runs to 14 residues. Germline trimming cut 6 bases from V and 10 bases from J; bases unmatched to any gene: 7. Germline V lookup: CDR1 SNHLY, CDR2 FYNNEI. CDR3 sequence: CASSVGTGQSPLHF. The CDR3, as DNA: TGTGCCAGCAGCGTCGGGACAGGGCAATCACCCCTCCACTTT.

The chain employs TRBV5-4 and TRBJ2-5; 7 bases match TRBD1. The CDR3 extends over 14 amino acids. Germline CDR1 SGHNT, CDR2 YYREEE (reference sequence). V lost 1 base, J lost 3 bases, and 3 bases stayed unmatched. The CDR3 nucleotides read TGTGCCAGCAGCTTGAAGACAGGGAAAGAGACCCAGTACTTC. As protein: CASSLKTGKETQYF.

The chain links TRBV5-4 to TRBJ1-2; TRBD1 agrees at 7 bases. V lost 3 bases to trimming and J lost 6 bases; unmatched junction nucleotides: 2. Germline V gives CDR1 SGHNT, CDR2 YYREEE (reference sequence). The CDR3 covers 12 residues. The CDR3 DNA follows: TGTGCCAGCAGCTCGGGGACAGATGGCTACACCTTC. It specifies CASSSGTDGYTF.

This chain links TRBV28 with TRBJ1-4; perhaps TRBD1 as D (6 bases). The germline V gene encodes CDR1 MDHEN and CDR2 SYDVKM. CDR3 length: 14 residues. V dropped 3 bases and J dropped 8 bases, with 13 bases sitting between them. CDR3 sequence: CASSFGGLGEKLFF. CDR3 in DNA: TGTGCCAGCAGTTTTGGGGGCCTTGGGGAAAAACTGTTTTTT.

The J gene is TRBJ2-1, the V gene TRBV5-1; D remains unclear. Germline V gene sequence: CDR1 SGHRS, CDR2 YFSETQ. The V gene lost 0 bases and the J gene lost 3 bases, with 10 bases spanning the gap. The CDR3 is 15 residues long. CDR3 coding DNA: TGCGCCAGCAGCTTGGGGAGCAGCAACTACAATGAGCAGTTCTTC. Translating it yields CASSLGSSNYNEQFF.

This rearrangement joins TRBV10-3 to TRBJ2-1; 9 bases map to TRBD2. The CDR3 runs 14 residues. Per germline, CDR1 ENHRY and CDR2 SYGVKD. With 6 bases clipped from V and 5 bases from J, the junction kept 5 bases outside the gene matches. This CDR3 is CAISQREAHNEQFF. The DNA for the CDR3 is TGTGCCATCAGCCAGCGGGAGGCCCACAATGAGCAGTTCTTC.

This chain's CDR3 is CASSVDRGVVTEAFF. The CDR3 DNA follows: TGTGCCAGCAGCGTGGACAGGGGCGTTGTCACTGAAGCTTTCTTT. The J gene is TRBJ1-1, the V gene TRBV7-3, with TRBD1 matching over 9 bases. The V gene's germline CDR1 is SGHTA and CDR2 FQGTGA. The V and J ends lost 5 bases and 4 bases, in that order; junction bases with no gene match: 8. CDR3 length equals 15 residues.

The chain employs TRBV7-9 and TRBJ1-1; unclear D gene. The V gene lost 6 bases and the J gene lost 2 bases, with 13 bases spanning the gap. CDR3 length: 14 amino acids. Germline values: CDR1 SEHNR, CDR2 FQNEAQ (reference sequence). CDR3 sequence: CASRSDQFNTEAFF. DNA for the CDR3: TGTGCCAGCAGATCGGACCAATTTAACACTGAAGCTTTCTTT. Looking up the rest from reference TRBV7-9 and TRBJ1-1 gives the full variable domain: DTGVSQNPRHKITKRGQNVTFRCDPISEHNRLYWYRQTLGQGPEFLTYFQNEAQLEKSRLLSDRFSAERPKGSFSTLEIQRTEQGDSAMYLCASRSDQFNTEAFFGQGTRLTVV.

The chain recombines TRBV28 with TRBJ2-7; weak D call: TRBD1 (5 bases). The ends were cut back, 3 bases at V and 4 bases at J, with 19 bases in the middle. The V gene's germline CDR1 is MDHEN and CDR2 SYDVKM. The CDR3 is 16 amino acids. Here the CDR3 reads CASSLFKGMDLYEQYF. The CDR3, as DNA: TGTGCCAGCAGTTTGTTTAAGGGGATGGATCTGTACGAGCAGTACTTC.

V gene TRBV10-1 combines with J gene TRBJ2-1; 11 nucleotides align to TRBD1. This CDR3 has 15 residues. V dropped 2 bases and J dropped 9; count of bases not matched to a gene: 6. Looked up from germline, CDR1 is WNHNN and CDR2 is SYGVQD (reference sequence). The CDR3 protein is CASSETPGQGGEQFF. The CDR3, as DNA: TGCGCCAGCAGTGAGACCCCGGGACAGGGGGGTGAGCAGTTCTTC.

The genes are TRBV28 and TRBJ2-4, with D hard to call. The CDR3 has 14 residues. Trimming left V 1 base short and J 0 bases short, with 4 bases between. Germline loops: CDR1 MDHEN, CDR2 SYDVKM. The CDR3 nucleotides read TGTGCCAGCAGTTTATCGGTAGCCAAAAACATTCAGTACTTC. Its translation is CASSLSVAKNIQYF.

The chain uses TRBV30 and TRBJ2-1, with TRBD2 identical over 9 bases. Germline-derived CDR1 and CDR2 are GTSNPN and SVGIG (reference sequence). This CDR3 has 13 amino acids. With 0 bases clipped from V and 12 bases from J, the junction kept 6 bases outside the gene matches. CDR3 amino acids: CAWSVRTSALQFF. The CDR3 DNA follows: TGTGCCTGGAGTGTAAGGACTAGCGCCCTGCAGTTCTTC.

This clone was found once. The CDR3 sequence: CASRSSGRKYEQYF. The CDR3 DNA reads TGTGCCAGCAGATCGAGCGGGAGAAAGTACGAGCAGTACTTC. This chain uses TRBV6-5 with TRBJ2-7; 8 positions agree with TRBD2. The length of the CDR3 is 14 residues. Germline CDR1 and CDR2: MNHEY and SVGAGI. The V segment lost 6 bases and the J segment 4 bases; nucleotides outside the gene matches: 8.

This clone was seen just once. The CDR3 nucleotides read TGTGCCAGCGGGCTGAACTCTGGAAACACCATATATTTT. Residues: CASGLNSGNTIYF. V usage is TRBV6-5 and J usage is TRBJ1-3; D gene ambiguous. Germline V gene data show CDR1 as MNHEY and CDR2 as SVGAGI. The CDR3 covers 13 residues. V gave up 8 bases and J gave up 0 bases, with 8 bases separating them.

The V and J genes are TRBV7-8 and TRBJ1-5; 10 bases line up with TRBD1. The J segment lost 9 bases and the V segment lost 0 bases, leaving 8 bases of the junction unmatched. The CDR3 has 16 residues. Germline V gene sequence: CDR1 SGHVS, CDR2 FQNEAQ. The CDR3 bases are TGTGCCAGCAGCTTAGCGCTTGGGGACAGGGGACCGCCCCAGCATTTT. Residues: CASSLALGDRGPPQHF.

The chain carries TRBV7-9 and TRBJ2-7; D perhaps matches TRBD1 (6 bases). Trimming pared 5 bases from V and 6 bases from J, leaving 14 bases between. This CDR3 is built from 13 residues. Germline loops: CDR1 SEHNR, CDR2 FQNEAQ (reference sequence). The CDR3, as DNA: TGTGCCAGCAGCCAGGGGATTTCCGGCGAGCAGTACTTC. It encodes CASSQGISGEQYF.

This sequence joins TRBV6-1 and TRBJ1-1, with a weak D call TRBD1 (5 bases). From germline, CDR1 is MNHNS and CDR2 SASEGT. Trimming removed 4 bases from V and 5 bases from J, with 14 bases in between. This CDR3 has 14 residues. CDR3 DNA: TGTGCCAGCAGTGGTTGGTCAGGGCGTACTGAAGCTTTCTTT. Translating it yields CASSGWSGRTEAFF.

This rearrangement joins TRBV5-1 to TRBJ1-3; D is unresolved. V was clipped by 1 base and J by 0 bases, with 11 bases between them. CDR1 SGHRS and CDR2 YFSETQ come from the germline V gene. This CDR3 region has 16 residues. In nucleotides, the CDR3 is TGCGCCAGCAGCTTGTCACGGATCCGCTCTGGAAACACCATATATTTT. Translated: CASSLSRIRSGNTIYF.

This clone was counted a few times. The gene calls are TRBV6-5 and TRBJ2-3; TRBD2 matches at 8 bases. This CDR3 contains 15 residues. V dropped 6 bases and J dropped 3; count of bases not matched to a gene: 8. The germline V gene encodes CDR1 MNHEY and CDR2 SVGAGI. CDR3 amino acids: CASRPAGVRTDTQYF. DNA of the CDR3: TGTGCCAGCAGGCCAGCGGGAGTGAGGACAGATACGCAGTATTTT.

A word on this clone: Other DNA sequences of this sample code for an identical CDR3. The chain uses TRBV19 and TRBJ1-5; TRBD1 matches 7 bases. The CDR3 length is 14 residues. In germline, CDR1 is LNHDA, CDR2 SQIVND (reference sequence). The J segment lost 4 bases and the V segment lost 3 bases, leaving 3 bases of the junction unmatched. The CDR3 coding sequence is TGTGCCAGTAGTATGACAGGGACAAATCAGCCCCAGCATTTT. The encoded protein is CASSMTGTNQPQHF.